The 27 T cell receptor beta chains reported below all come from one sample, sequenced in a study of cytomegalovirus exposure and HLA in healthy donors. The PCR made use of 60 Vbeta and 13 Jbeta primers. Repertoires were generated with immunoSEQ multiplex PCR, while TCRdb's copy carries only in-frame clones and drops some. This table has 120,000 to 150,000 clones, about 78% appearing once. The source material was PBMCs. The receptors originated from a man aged 18 to 29 in good health and CMV-seronegative.

This clone occurred a few times. Additional DNA sequences in this sample encode the identical CDR3. The chain uses TRBV4-2 and TRBJ1-4, with 7 bases aligning to TRBD1. The CDR3 sequence is 16 residues long. Germline V gene data show CDR1 as LGHNA and CDR2 as YNFKEQ. Trimming removed 4 bases from V and 3 bases from J; junction bases left unmatched: 8. The CDR3 region has the DNA TGTGCCAGCAGCCCACCCGGGACAGCCGCTAATGAAAAACTGTTTTTT. Its translation is CASSPPGTAANEKLFF.

The chain has TRBV9 and TRBJ2-1; 12 nucleotides match TRBD2. The V gene's germline CDR1 is SGDLS and CDR2 YYNGEE. This CDR3 contains 17 residues. V was clipped by 0 bases and J by 4 bases; unmatched bases: 5. The CDR3 here is CASSVELGTSGYNEQFF. The CDR3 coding sequence is TGTGCCAGCAGCGTAGAACTGGGGACTAGCGGGTACAATGAGCAGTTCTTC.

The genes are TRBV19 and TRBJ1-1; D might be TRBD1 (5 bases). CDR3 size: 14 residues. CDR1 and CDR2 (germline): LNHDA, SQIVND (reference sequence). Trimming took 5 bases from V and 6 from J, leaving 16 bases between them. The CDR3 spells CASSPSGGTPEAFF. The CDR3 DNA is TGTGCCAGTAGTCCGTCCGGGGGAACCCCTGAAGCTTTCTTT.

The rearrangement joins TRBV11-3 to TRBJ1-1; 7 nucleotides align to TRBD1. The CDR3 loop spans 15 amino acids. V trimming: 6 bases; J trimming: 4 bases; junction bases outside the gene matches: 11. Looked up from germline, CDR1 is SGHNT and CDR2 is YENEEA. Written as DNA, the CDR3 is TGTGCCAGCAGACCCGACAGGGAGTGGGGCACTGAAGCTTTCTTT. Translating it yields CASRPDREWGTEAFF.

V gene TRBV10-1 combines with J gene TRBJ1-1, with 8 bases fitting TRBD1. The CDR3 length is 14 residues. Germline CDR1 is WNHNN and CDR2 is SYGVQD (reference sequence). With 4 bases clipped from V and 0 bases from J, the junction kept 1 base outside the gene matches. The CDR3 region is CASSGDRLNTEAFF. The CDR3 DNA follows: TGCGCCAGCAGTGGGGACAGGTTGAACACTGAAGCTTTCTTT.

This chain links TRBV6-1 with TRBJ1-3; 8 bases agree with TRBD1. The V and J ends lost 4 bases and 2 bases, in that order; junction bases with no gene match: 4. CDR3 length: 15 residues. Germline V gene data show CDR1 as MNHNS and CDR2 as SASEGT. CDR3 in DNA: TGTGCCAGCAGTGTAATACAGGGGGCTGGAAACACCATATATTTT. This sequence encodes CASSVIQGAGNTIYF.

In this sample, this clone turned up a few times. CDR3 sequence reads: CASSLAGDSYEQYF. CDR3 DNA sequence: TGTGCCAGCAGTTTAGCCGGGGACTCCTACGAGCAGTACTTC. The V and J genes are TRBV28 and TRBJ2-7; D might be TRBD2 (5 bases). The CDR3 has 14 residues. Germline values: CDR1 MDHEN, CDR2 SYDVKM. The germline V and J ends were trimmed by 2 bases and 0 bases, with 8 bases remaining between them.

This chain joins TRBV28 and TRBJ2-1, with 10 bases fitting TRBD2. This CDR3 is built from 14 residues. The germline CDR1 and CDR2 sequences are MDHEN and SYDVKM. With V trimmed by 3 bases and J by 9 bases, 5 bases remained unmatched. DNA for the CDR3: TGTGCCAGCAGTTTGGGACTAGCGAGGGGTGAGCAGTTCTTC. It encodes CASSLGLARGEQFF.

CDR3 protein: CASSLRTRQETQYF. Written as DNA, the CDR3 is TGTGCCAGTAGTCTACGGACACGACAAGAGACCCAGTACTTC. The chain joins TRBV19 to TRBJ2-5, with a weak D call TRBD1 (5 bases). CDR3 length: 14 residues. The germline V gene has CDR1 LNHDA and CDR2 SQIVND (reference sequence). V lost 5 bases and J 2 bases, leaving 12 bases between the germline ends.

This chain connects TRBV27 to TRBJ1-2; D is undetermined. The CDR3 runs 13 residues. Germline V gene sequence: CDR1 MNHEY, CDR2 SMNVEV (reference sequence). With 8 bases removed from V and 0 bases from J, the gap between germline ends came to 10 bases. CDR3 sequence (DNA): TGTGCCAGCGGCCGGGTCGCTAACTATGGCTACACCTTC. It encodes CASGRVANYGYTF.

The chain combines TRBV27 with TRBJ2-1; 8 bases agree with TRBD1. Germline CDR1 MNHEY, CDR2 SMNVEV (reference sequence). V was clipped by 5 bases and J by 2 bases; unmatched bases: 2. The CDR3 consists of 14 residues. This chain's CDR3 is CASSPGQAYNEQFF. Written as DNA, the CDR3 is TGTGCCAGCAGTCCGGGACAGGCCTACAATGAGCAGTTCTTC.

This clone was counted only a few times. This rearrangement joins TRBV11-2 to TRBJ2-7, with TRBD1 identical over 7 bases. This CDR3 contains 14 residues. The V segment lost 4 bases and the J segment 6 bases; nucleotides outside the gene matches: 9. Germline-derived CDR1 and CDR2 are SGHAT and FQNNGV. The chain's CDR3 is CASSSLDRAIEQYF. For the CDR3, the DNA is TGTGCCAGCAGCTCGCTTGACAGGGCGATCGAGCAGTACTTC.

A remark on this clone: The CDR3 ends on some other residue instead of the conserved phenylalanine or tryptophan, so this is likely a read error. The V gene is TRBV28, the J gene TRBJ1-4; a possible D gene is TRBD1 (6 bases). CDR1 and CDR2 (germline): MDHEN, SYDVKM. Trimming left V 7 bases short and J 6 bases short, with 15 bases between. There are 14 residues in the CDR3. This CDR3 is CASMSPGGDEKLFV. The CDR3 DNA reads as TGTGCCAGCATGTCTCCGGGGGGCGATGAAAAACTGTTTGTT.

The rearrangement joins TRBV5-1 to TRBJ1-1, with 8 bases lining up with TRBD1. This CDR3 spans 16 amino acids. CDR1 is SGHRS and CDR2 is YFSETQ in the germline V gene. The V and J ends lost 3 bases and 4 bases, in that order; junction bases with no gene match: 11. Here the CDR3 reads CASSSGAGQGSTEAFF. DNA of the CDR3: TGCGCCAGCAGCTCGGGCGCCGGACAGGGAAGCACTGAAGCTTTCTTT.

There are a few counts of this clone. This sequence joins TRBV5-5 and TRBJ2-7; 7 positions agree with TRBD1. This CDR3 comprises 17 residues. The germline V gene has CDR1 SGHKS and CDR2 YYEKEE (reference sequence). J was trimmed by 2 bases and V by 3 bases; bases with no gene match: 14. CDR3 in amino acids: CASSSEPVSGTAYEQYF. Here the CDR3 DNA reads TGTGCCAGCAGCTCCGAACCGGTTTCCGGGACAGCCTACGAGCAGTACTTC.

There are a few counts of this clone. The J gene is TRBJ1-1, the V gene TRBV4-1; the D is unclear. Germline V gives CDR1 MGHRA, CDR2 YSYEKL. This CDR3 spans 14 amino acids. V shed 0 bases and J shed 1 base, with 6 bases lying between them. This CDR3 reads CASSQDYRNTEAFF. Here the CDR3 DNA reads TGCGCCAGCAGCCAAGATTACAGGAACACTGAAGCTTTCTTT.

V usage is TRBV4-1 and J usage is TRBJ2-7; the D is unclear. V lost 1 base, J lost 3 bases, and 10 bases lay in between. Germline loops: CDR1 MGHRA, CDR2 YSYEKL. The CDR3 loop spans 14 amino acids. DNA of the CDR3: TGCGCCAGCAGCCAAGGCCCTCGACACTACGAGCAGTACTTC. As protein: CASSQGPRHYEQYF.

This clone was seen a handful of times. The chain has TRBV19 and TRBJ1-5; 10 positions match TRBD1. The germline V gene has CDR1 LNHDA and CDR2 SQIVND (reference sequence). The CDR3 is made up of 14 amino acids. V was clipped by 1 base and J by 7 bases; unmatched bases: 1. The CDR3 spells CASSIGTGGQPQHF. The CDR3 nucleotides read TGTGCCAGTAGTATAGGGACAGGGGGACAGCCCCAGCATTTT.

This clone was counted between two and nine times. V usage is TRBV10-3 and J usage is TRBJ1-5; 9 positions match TRBD1. V lost 0 bases to trimming and J lost 0 bases; unmatched junction nucleotides: 6. CDR1 and CDR2 from the germline V gene are ENHRY and SYGVKD. The CDR3 totals 18 residues. DNA for the CDR3: TGTGCCATCAGTGAGTCTCTAGGGACAGGGCTTAGCAATCAGCCCCAGCATTTT. Protein: CAISESLGTGLSNQPQHF.

The V call is TRBV25-1, the J call TRBJ1-6; 10 nucleotides agree with TRBD1. The length of the CDR3 is 15 residues. Germline loops: CDR1 MGHDK, CDR2 SYGVNS. Trimming at V came to 4 bases and at J to 6 bases, leaving 3 bases not matched to a gene. The CDR3 loop reads CASSGDRGVNSPLHF. DNA of the CDR3: TGTGCCAGCAGTGGGGACAGGGGAGTTAATTCACCCCTCCACTTT.

This chain uses TRBV5-1 with TRBJ2-7, with TRBD1 identical over 8 bases. Germline-derived CDR1 and CDR2 are SGHRS and YFSETQ. The V and J ends lost 5 bases and 6 bases, in that order; junction bases with no gene match: 16. The CDR3 consists of 16 residues. CDR3 in DNA: TGCGCCAGCAGAATAGCCCCGGCCGACAGGGGAAGCGAGCAGTACTTC. Its protein is CASRIAPADRGSEQYF.

V is TRBV7-3 and J is TRBJ2-3; 13 bases fit TRBD2. CDR1 and CDR2 (germline): SGHTA, FQGTGA. With V trimmed by 5 bases and J by 2 bases, 7 bases remained unmatched. CDR3 size: 17 residues. The chain's CDR3 is CASSVGTSGETTDTQYF. CDR3 sequence (DNA): TGTGCCAGCAGCGTAGGGACTAGCGGGGAGACCACAGATACGCAGTATTTT.

The chain has TRBV4-1 and TRBJ2-7; D not certain. Germline-derived CDR1 and CDR2 are MGHRA and YSYEKL. Deletions cut 0 bases from V and 0 bases from J, with 12 bases between. The CDR3 runs 16 residues. CDR3 coding DNA: TGCGCCAGCAGCCAAGATCGTGCAGAAAGCTCCTACGAGCAGTACTTC. Its translation: CASSQDRAESSYEQYF.

The chain uses TRBV30 and TRBJ2-7, with D hard to call. Between the trimmed V and J ends, which lost 0 bases and 2 bases, there was a span of 8 bases. Per germline, CDR1 GTSNPN and CDR2 SVGIG (reference sequence). The CDR3 length is 13 residues. The CDR3 bases are TGTGCCTGGAGTGTACTGAGTGCCTACGAGCAGTACTTC. Its protein product is CAWSVLSAYEQYF.

The chain combines TRBV29-1 with TRBJ2-5; D is perhaps TRBD2 (7 bases). This CDR3 has 15 amino acids. The ends were cut back, 8 bases at V and 2 bases at J, with 21 bases in the middle. The germline CDR1 and CDR2 sequences are SQVTM and ANQGSEA. CDR3 sequence (DNA): TGCAGCTCTGTTGGCGGGGGCGATTGGCAAGAGACCCAGTACTTC. Protein sequence: CSSVGGGDWQETQYF.

A word on this clone: The missing conserved phenylalanine or tryptophan at the end of this CDR3 makes a read error likely. The gene calls are TRBV14 and TRBJ1-1; D gene ambiguous. Trimming removed 1 base at V and 10 bases at J, with 16 bases between. The CDR3 runs to 14 residues. CDR1 is SGHDN, CDR2 FVKESK, per germline. The CDR3 is CASSQGYEGIGAFV. CDR3 nucleotides: TGTGCCAGCAGCCAAGGTTATGAGGGTATTGGAGCTTTCGTT.

The chain joins TRBV2 to TRBJ2-5, with 8 bases that match TRBD1. V was clipped by 2 bases and J by 5 bases; unmatched bases: 7. The CDR3 loop spans 15 amino acids. Per germline, CDR1 SNHLY and CDR2 FYNNEI. The chain's CDR3 is CASSEPGTGGETQYF. In nucleotides, the CDR3 is TGTGCCAGCAGTGAACCCGGGACAGGTGGGGAGACCCAGTACTTC.